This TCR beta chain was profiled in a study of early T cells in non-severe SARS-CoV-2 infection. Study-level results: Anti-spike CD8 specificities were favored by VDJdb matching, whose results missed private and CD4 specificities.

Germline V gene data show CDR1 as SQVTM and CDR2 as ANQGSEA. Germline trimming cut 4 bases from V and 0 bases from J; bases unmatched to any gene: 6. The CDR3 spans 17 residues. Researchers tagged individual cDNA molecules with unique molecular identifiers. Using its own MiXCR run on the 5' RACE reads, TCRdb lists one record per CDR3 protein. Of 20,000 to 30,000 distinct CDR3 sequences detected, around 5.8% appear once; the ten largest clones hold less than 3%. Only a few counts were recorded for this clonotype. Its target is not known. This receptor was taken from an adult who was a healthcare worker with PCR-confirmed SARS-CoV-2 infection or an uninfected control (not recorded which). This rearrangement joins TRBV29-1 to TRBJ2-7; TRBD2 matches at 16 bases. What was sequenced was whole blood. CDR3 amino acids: CSVGPGTSGGDSYEQYF. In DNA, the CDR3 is TGCAGCGTTGGCCCAGGGACTAGCGGGGGGGACTCCTACGAGCAGTACTTC.